This T cell receptor (beta chain) was profiled in a study of human T cells and chemical hapten exposure. Study overall: Slight volume differences across pooled libraries mainly accounted for varying per-sample TCR yields.

Study-wide results and caveats: No change in TCRs above 1 in 1000 frequency was produced by DPC sensitization.

The time point denotes: healthy volunteer bleed at 2 weeks. It was from unfractionated whole blood that total RNA was extracted. The library gave individual cDNA molecules unique molecular identifiers. As processed by the authors: Per-sample TCR counts ranged from 23,224 to 690,600, median approximately 98,000. From the RACE reads, TCRdb called clonotypes with MiXCR, one entry per CDR3 protein. The V and J calls, along with clone size, are taken from TCRdb and not from the paper's own processing. The sample records about 130,000 distinct CDR3 sequences, 8.5% to 9.5% being singletons. This clonotype was observed a handful of times. Its antigen remains unknown. V was cut by 7 bases and J by 2 bases, with 10 bases left in between. From germline, CDR1 is MNHNY and CDR2 SVGAGI (reference sequence). The CDR3 runs to 13 residues.

The rearrangement links TRBV6-6 to TRBJ2-3, with D uncertain. The sample comprised whole blood. The clonotype comes from a male donor in good health. Some clones in this sample may be carry-over from other donors' samples. CDR3 bases: TGTGCCAGCAAAGTCAGCTTCACAGATACGCAGTATTTT. Amino acid sequence: CASKVSFTDTQYF.